This T cell receptor (beta chain) stems from a study of monozygotic twins with inflammatory bowel disease. Study-level findings and limits: Findings did not support one strong IBD-associated signal or clonotype. Lower TCRbeta diversity (inverse Simpson) was seen in IBD patients than in healthy co-twins.

As to this clonotype: Its antigen is still unknown.

Total RNA isolation used whole blood (no T cell sorting was performed). Germline CDR1 reads SGHVS; CDR2 reads FNYEAQ. This CDR3 comprises 14 residues. Template-switch reactions added UMIs with a 6-nucleotide sample barcode. TCRdb reprocessed the 5' RACE reads, with one entry per CDR3 protein and no DNA. The sample table includes about 93,000 distinct CDR3 sequences. The rearrangement links TRBV7-6 to TRBJ1-2; there is no DNA to check the TCRdb D call of TRBD1. Material: blood. The receptor comes from a human donor with ulcerative colitis or Crohn's disease, or a healthy co-twin of an affected twin (not recorded which). The CDR3 protein is CASSLSQGATGYTF.